This is a list of T cell receptor beta chains from one sample in a study of CD8 T cells in Susac syndrome. TCRdb re-called the immunoSEQ multiplex PCR reads through MiXCR, storing one row per CDR3 protein. The sample holds about 160,000 distinct CDR3 sequences, around 96% seen once. Material: CD4+ T cells from PBMCs. The receptors originated from a human donor with Susac syndrome. CDR3s leave out the opening cysteine and the closing phenylalanine or tryptophan.

v_gene	j_gene	len	CDR3aa
TRBV18	TRBJ2-5	14	ASSILNNPRQETQY
TRBV6-2/TRBV6-3	TRBJ2-7	12	ASTRLQGTYEQY
TRBV4-1	TRBJ2-7	12	ASSRGTRTYEQY
TRBV15	TRBJ2-6	15	ATSREGPSSGANVLT
TRBV4-1	TRBJ2-4	16	ASSQGATQGNAKNIQY
TRBV9	TRBJ1-1	11	ASSVRPGTEAF
TRBV20-1	TRBJ1-5	11	SGKQGAQGPQH
TRBV19	TRBJ1-6	15	ASSRIHHRGLNSPLH
TRBV6-2/TRBV6-3	TRBJ1-1	11	ASSKQGFTEAF
TRBV4-3	TRBJ1-5	11	ASSQDMRQPQH
TRBV30	TRBJ2-1	13	ALFPRLAGDPKQF
TRBV30	TRBJ1-2	10	AWSGINYGYT
TRBV7-9	TRBJ2-1	15	ASSLARTGLPNNEQF
TRBV30	TRBJ2-5	13	AWSVPAGQGETQY
TRBV5-4	TRBJ2-1	12	ASISSSSSNEQF
TRBV19	TRBJ2-7	11	ASSTGLADMQY
TRBV11-2	TRBJ1-1	13	ASSLGLRGPTEAF
TRBV24-1	TRBJ1-5	11	ATNQGGNQPQH
TRBV27	TRBJ1-2	11	ASRTGGSEGYT
TRBV14	TRBJ2-1	14	ASSQLTGGSRNEQF
TRBV20-1	TRBJ2-1	13	SAPLGGGSYNEQF
TRBV28	TRBJ1-5	12	ASSVGTGHKPQH
TRBV3-1	TRBJ2-2	15	ASSPGLAGPNTGELF
TRBV30	TRBJ2-4	12	AWSVTGGWNIQY
TRBV4-2	TRBJ1-1	10	ASSQEWQGAF
TRBV4-3	TRBJ1-1	14	ASSQDSGTKNTEAF
TRBV7-2	TRBJ2-3	13	ASRPAGGRTDTQY
TRBV6-2/TRBV6-3	TRBJ1-5	11	ATGTGLNQPQH
TRBV20-1	TRBJ2-3	11	SAGLAGADTQY
TRBV6-5	TRBJ1-1	12	ASSTRTGNTEAF
TRBV3-1	TRBJ2-4	13	ASSPTRVAKNIQY
TRBV20-1	TRBJ1-1	10	SAGTGRAEAF
TRBV7-8	TRBJ2-7	13	ASSFPQGTSYEQY
TRBV15	TRBJ2-3	10	ATGKRADTQY
TRBV20-1	TRBJ1-5	11	SAGGRPHQPQH
TRBV2	TRBJ2-5	11	ASSERGPETQY
TRBV4-3	TRBJ2-1	15	ASSQDGGLGRYNEQF
TRBV7-2	TRBJ2-5	15	ASSLDEFRGRGETQY
TRBV7-2	TRBJ2-2	11	ASSLEATGELF
TRBV29-1	TRBJ2-1	11	SVGRTADNEQF
TRBV12-3/TRBV12-4	TRBJ2-4	11	ASSTGTKNIQY
TRBV4-1	TRBJ2-5	13	ASSQDETRIETQY
TRBV11-2	TRBJ2-1	14	ASSLGRDGPVYEQF
TRBV28	TRBJ2-7	14	ASSSPAGLSSYEQY
TRBV7-2	TRBJ2-5	12	ASSVQGRRETQY
TRBV7-2	TRBJ1-6	14	ASSLEGTGFGSPLH
TRBV7-8	TRBJ2-5	13	ASSPRRRGRETQY
TRBV20-1	TRBJ2-5	12	SASPGQDGETQY
TRBV19	TRBJ2-7	12	ASSQLAGSREQY
TRBV10-3	TRBJ2-5	11	AIRDGYQETQY
TRBV6-5	TRBJ2-7	12	ASSLAGGHYEQY